This T cell receptor beta chain emerged from a study of response to subunit inactivated influenza vaccine. Study-wide results and limits: It was the authors' suggestion that each seasonal influenza vaccination recruits few new T cells.

Using its own MiXCR run on the RT-PCR reads, TCRdb lists one record per CDR3 protein. This table holds about 520,000 distinct CDR3 sequences, approximately 10% found once. On this clonotype: Its antigen is not known. The junction shows a germline mismatch at one end, possibly a read error.

Germline V gene lookup returns CDR1 SGHRS and CDR2 YFSETQ. The CDR3 has 14 residues. This specimen consisted of PBMCs from blood, obtained 45 days after vaccination. The TCR originated in a man aged 45 to 65 who received an inactivated influenza vaccine. The chain links TRBV5-1 to TRBJ1-6; the D gene is possibly TRBD1 (5 bases). The CDR3: CASCLYDSNSPLHF. The CDR3, as DNA: TGCGCCAGCTGCTTGTACGACAGCAATTCACCCCTCCACTTT.